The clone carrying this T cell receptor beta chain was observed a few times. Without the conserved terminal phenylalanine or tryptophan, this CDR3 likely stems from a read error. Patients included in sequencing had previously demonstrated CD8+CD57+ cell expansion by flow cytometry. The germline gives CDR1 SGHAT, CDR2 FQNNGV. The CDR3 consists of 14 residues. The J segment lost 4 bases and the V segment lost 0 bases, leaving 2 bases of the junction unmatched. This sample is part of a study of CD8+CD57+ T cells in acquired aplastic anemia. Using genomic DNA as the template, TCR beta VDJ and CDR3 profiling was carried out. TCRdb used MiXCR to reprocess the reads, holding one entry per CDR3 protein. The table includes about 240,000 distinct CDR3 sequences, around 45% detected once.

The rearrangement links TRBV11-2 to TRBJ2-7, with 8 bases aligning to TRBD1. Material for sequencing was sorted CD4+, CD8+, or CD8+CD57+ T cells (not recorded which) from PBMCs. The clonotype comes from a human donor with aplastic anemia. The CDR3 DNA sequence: TGTGCCAGCAGCTTAGATAGGGACAGGTACGAGCAGTACCTC. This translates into CASSLDRDRYEQYL.